This TCR beta chain derives from a study of CD8+ T cells in alopecia areata. Extraction and reverse transcription of RNA yielded cDNA as the sequencing template. Repertoires were generated with immunoSEQ multiplex PCR, while TCRdb's copy carries only in-frame clones and drops some. The sample contains 13,000 to 15,000 clones, roughly three fifths of which appear only once. The CDR3 extends over 14 amino acids. CDR1 is SGHAT, CDR2 FQNNGV, per germline. Trimming removed 0 bases from V and 10 bases from J, with 12 bases in between. Across several patients, CD4+ cells underwent sorting into CD25+CD127- cells. Samples from alopecia areata patients were lesional scalp punch biopsies and peripheral blood.

What was sequenced was CD4+ Tregs sorted from blood. The chain links TRBV11-2 to TRBJ1-4, with a weak D call TRBD1 (5 bases). This TCR was sampled from a human donor with alopecia areata. CDR3 protein: CASSLDQTAGKLFF. CDR3 coding DNA: TGTGCCAGCAGCTTAGACCAGACAGCAGGAAAACTGTTTTTT.